This T cell receptor beta chain came from a study of T cells in Graves' hyperthyroidism and ophthalmopathy. Study conclusions and caveats: Ophthalmopathy prediction by the model preceded onset by a median roughly 6.3 months.

There were TCR beta CDR3 regions amplified from RNA transcripts. The study used the HTBI primer set for a first-round RT-PCR of the TCR CDR3. TCRdb re-called the multiplex PCR reads through MiXCR, storing one row per CDR3 protein. The sample includes about 320,000 distinct CDR3 sequences, 15% to 20% of them seen just once. Trimming stripped 6 bases from V and 1 base from J, with 12 bases between. The germline CDR1 and CDR2 sequences are SQVTM and ANQGSEA. The length of the CDR3 is 13 residues. Of note for this clonotype: The antigen remains unidentified.

Graves' hyperthyroidism was deemed stable absent ophthalmopathy progression within 18 months. This receptor was identified in a young man with Graves' hyperthyroidism. The sample comprised blood. The chain combines TRBV29-1 with TRBJ1-1; possible D gene TRBD1, 5 bases. The chain's CDR3 is CSVATGGNTEAFF. The DNA for the CDR3 is TGCAGCGTCGCCACAGGAGGGAACACTGAAGCTTTCTTT. Together with reference TRBV29-1 and TRBJ1-1, the CDR3 gives the full variable domain: SAVISQKPSRDICQRGTSLTIQCQVDSQVTMMFWYRQQPGQSLTLIATANQGSEATYESGFVIDKFPISRPNLTFSTLTVSNMSPEDSSIYLCSVATGGNTEAFFGQGTRLTVV.